This is a list of T cell receptor beta chains from one sample in a study of cytomegalovirus exposure and HLA in healthy donors. Here immunoSEQ multiplex PCR was the method, and the copy in TCRdb shows in-frame clones only, minus some. Found here are roughly 60,000 clones, about 92% of them singletons; the top ten hold 1% to 1.5%. Sequencing was done on a sample of PBMCs. Receptors were obtained from a woman aged 18-29 years in good health and CMV-seronegative. CDR3s include the opening cysteine and the closing phenylalanine or tryptophan. Each record gives: J gene, D gene, clone size, V gene, CDR3 DNA, CDR3 protein. The D gene is left open where the match is weak. The size field is filled for only some rows; it gives once, few, many or a size class.

>TRBJ1-2|NA|NA|TRBV19
TGTGCCAGTAGTATAGTGGGAGAAAACTATGGCTACACCTTC
CASSIVGENYGYTF
>TRBJ2-5|TRBD2|NA|TRBV7-9
TGTGCCAGCAGCGACATTGGGGAGGGCCTAGTCGAGACCCAGTACTTC
CASSDIGEGLVETQYF
>TRBJ2-7|TRBD1|NA|TRBV28
TGTGCCAGCAGTTGGACAGGTTACCAAACCTACGAGCAGTACTTC
CASSWTGYQTYEQYF
>TRBJ1-6|TRBD1|NA|TRBV7-9
TGTGCCAGCAGCTTTACCGGGACAGCAAATTCACCCCTCCACTTT
CASSFTGTANSPLHF
>TRBJ1-2|NA|NA|TRBV7-9
TGTGCCAGCAGCTTTGGACAGCTAGCCCCTTATGGCTACACCTTC
CASSFGQLAPYGYTF
>TRBJ2-7|TRBD1|NA|TRBV6-6
TGTGCCAGCAGTTACGGACAGGGGGCCGAGCAGTACTTC
CASSYGQGAEQYF
>TRBJ2-6|TRBD2|NA|TRBV28
TGTGCCAGCAGTTTTTTAATAGCGGGAGTAGGTGGGGCCAACGTCCTGACTTTC
CASSFLIAGVGGANVLTF
>TRBJ2-2|TRBD2|NA|TRBV7-6
TGTGCCAGCAGCCTTCCTCGGGCGGGGGTATCCGGGGAGCTGTTTTTT
CASSLPRAGVSGELFF
>TRBJ1-5|NA|few|TRBV2
TGTGCCAGCAGTAGCCAAAGACAGTTCTATAGCAATCAGCCCCAGCATTTT
CASSSQRQFYSNQPQHF
>TRBJ2-2|TRBD2|NA|TRBV6-1
TGTGCCAGCAGGGGGACTAGCGGCCTCACCGGGGAGCTGTTTTTT
CASRGTSGLTGELFF
>TRBJ2-1|TRBD1|NA|TRBV28
TGTGCCAGCAGTTTACCCGACAGGGGCCGGAATGAGCAGTTCTTC
CASSLPDRGRNEQFF
>TRBJ2-3|NA|NA|TRBV11-2
TGTGCCAGCAGCTTAGAAATGCAGTACGATACGCAGTATTTT
CASSLEMQYDTQYF
>TRBJ2-3|NA|NA|TRBV21-1
TGTGCCAGCAGCACCCGAGGAGTCACAGATACGCAGTATTTT
CASSTRGVTDTQYF
>TRBJ2-2|NA|NA|TRBV7-6
TGTGCCACAAGGGACTTTACAGATTCAAACACCGGGGAGCTGTTTTTT
CATRDFTDSNTGELFF
>TRBJ1-1|NA|NA|TRBV20-1
TGCAGTCCCAGGGACACTGAAGCTTTCTTT
CSPRDTEAFF
>TRBJ1-2|TRBD1|NA|TRBV28
TGTGCCAGCAGTTCCTCAGGGGGCGCCCCCTGGGGCTACACCTTC
CASSSSGGAPWGYTF